The 2 T cell receptor beta chains below all came from one sample that was sequenced in a study of T-cell memory formation after mild COVID-19. TCRdb re-derived calls from the 5' RACE reads in MiXCR, one entry per CDR3 protein. The sample lists 500,000 to 600,000 distinct CDR3 sequences, roughly 18% occurring once. Sequencing input: PBMCs or a T cell subset sorted from them (not recorded which). These receptors were collected from an adult woman who had mild COVID-19 (a few samples of this study predate the infection). Cell type and time point are not known.

This chain connects TRBV7-8 to TRBJ2-1, with 13 positions matching TRBD2. Germline assignment: CDR1 SGHVS and CDR2 FQNEAQ. The CDR3 consists of 21 residues. J gave up 0 bases and V 1 base, and 12 bases lay outside the gene matches. Here the CDR3 DNA reads TGTGCCAGCAGCTTAGTTGGAGCAGGACTAGCGGGAGCATCCTCCTACAATGAGCAGTTCTTC. Its protein is CASSLVGAGLAGASSYNEQFF.

The chain uses TRBV11-2 and TRBJ2-5, with 14 bases lining up with TRBD2. The germline CDR1 and CDR2 sequences are SGHAT and FQNNGV. CDR3 length: 16 residues. Unmatched junction bases numbered 6, after V lost 5 bases and J lost 4 bases. CDR3 sequence reads: CASSQQGLAGGETQYF. CDR3 DNA: TGTGCCAGCAGCCAACAAGGACTAGCGGGGGGAGAGACCCAGTACTTC.